The 25 T cell receptor beta chains below were found in one sample sequenced in a study of blood T cell repertoires in COVID-19. Profiling relied on immunoSEQ multiplex PCR, and the TCRdb table lists in-frame clones only, not all of them. The table lists approximately 110,000 clones, 82% of them singletons, with 7.9% in the top ten. What was sequenced was peripheral blood. All receptors come from a man between 65 and 85 years old with acute or convalescent COVID-19.

This clone showed up just once. J is TRBJ1-6 and V is TRBV3-1 (or the pseudogene TRBV3-2); 7 bases are a match to TRBD1. This CDR3 region has 15 residues. CDR1 is LGHDT and CDR2 is YNNKEL in the germline V gene (reference sequence). V trimming: 6 bases; J trimming: 15 bases; junction bases outside the gene matches: 17. The chain's CDR3 is CASSQRTGEIRGLHF. The CDR3 nucleotides read TGTGCCAGCAGTCAACGGACAGGAGAGATTCGGGGCCTCCACTTT.

This clone has just one count. The gene calls are TRBV9 and TRBJ1-3, with 8 bases identical to TRBD1. Germline lookup yields CDR1 SGDLS and CDR2 YYNGEE. Germline trimming cut 4 bases from V and 4 bases from J; bases unmatched to any gene: 7. The CDR3 spans 15 residues. The chain's CDR3 is CASSPRTGNGNTIYF. The CDR3 region has the DNA TGTGCCAGCAGCCCCCGGACAGGGAACGGAAACACCATATATTTT. The whole variable domain, remainder taken from reference TRBV9 and TRBJ1-3, is DSGVTQTPKHLITATGQRVTLRCSPRSGDLSVYWYQQSLDQGLQFLIQYYNGEERAKGNILERFSAQQFPDLHSELNLSSLELGDSALYFCASSPRTGNGNTIYFGEGSWLTVV.

The CDR3 reads CASTTSHTYSYEQYF. In DNA form, the CDR3 reads TGTGCCAGCACCACTAGCCATACCTACTCCTACGAGCAGTACTTC. The chain uses TRBV6-5 and TRBJ2-7; D is perhaps TRBD2 (6 bases). Trimming shortened V by 7 bases and J by 0 bases, and 16 bases separated the two germline ends. CDR1 is MNHEY, CDR2 SVGAGI, per germline. The length of the CDR3 is 15 residues.

The chain links TRBV6-5 to TRBJ1-2; D ambiguous. The V and J ends lost 6 bases and 4 bases respectively, with 12 bases between them. Germline V lookup: CDR1 MNHEY, CDR2 SVGAGI. There are 13 residues in the CDR3. CDR3 coding DNA: TGTGCCAGCAGCCAGACCTCGGGCTATGGCTACACCTTC. Amino acid sequence: CASSQTSGYGYTF.

V is TRBV5-6 and J is TRBJ2-3; TRBD2 matches at 7 bases. J lost 0 bases, V lost 0 bases, and 4 bases had no gene match. Germline V gene sequence: CDR1 SGHDT, CDR2 YYEEEE. CDR3 length equals 16 residues. For the CDR3, the DNA is TGTGCCAGCAGCTTGGAGGCTAGCGGAAGCACAGATACGCAGTATTTT. Its translation is CASSLEASGSTDTQYF.

In this sample, this clone turned up a few times. The V call is TRBV7-2, the J call TRBJ1-1; D call uncertain. The CDR3 is 14 residues long. Trimming removed 5 bases from V and 3 bases from J, with 13 bases in between. CDR1 SGHTA and CDR2 FQGNSA come from the germline V gene. The CDR3 spells CASSHTSSYTEAFF. The CDR3 DNA reads TGTGCCAGCAGCCACACTAGTAGCTACACTGAAGCTTTCTTT.

The chain employs TRBV7-9 and TRBJ1-2; D is perhaps TRBD1 (6 bases). The CDR3 extends over 15 amino acids. The germline V and J ends were trimmed by 5 bases and 0 bases, with 13 bases remaining between them. Germline V gene sequence: CDR1 SEHNR, CDR2 FQNEAQ (reference sequence). The CDR3 DNA reads TGTGCCAGCAGCGCGAGGGGGACAACTAACTATGGCTACACCTTC. Its protein is CASSARGTTNYGYTF. The entire variable domain, with the rest obtained from reference TRBV7-9 and TRBJ1-2, is as follows: DTGVSQNPRHKITKRGQNVTFRCDPISEHNRLYWYRQTLGQGPEFLTYFQNEAQLEKSRLLSDRFSAERPKGSFSTLEIQRTEQGDSAMYLCASSARGTTNYGYTFGSGTRLTVV.

The chain uses TRBV4-2 and TRBJ2-3, with TRBD2 as a possible D gene (6 bases). The CDR3 has 14 amino acids. V was clipped by 4 bases and J by 2 bases, with 10 bases between them. Per the germline V gene, CDR1 is LGHNA and CDR2 is YNFKEQ. The CDR3 bases are TGTGCCAGCAGCCCGAGGACTAACACAGATACGCAGTATTTT. Translating gives CASSPRTNTDTQYF.

The chain combines TRBV16 with TRBJ1-4; D gene unclear. Germline V gene lookup returns CDR1 KGHSY and CDR2 FQNENV. This CDR3 is 11 amino acids long. Trimming took 4 bases from V and 8 from J, leaving 5 bases between them. CDR3 sequence: CASSPGEKLFF. The DNA of the CDR3 is TGTGCCAGCAGCCCGGGGGAAAAACTGTTTTTT.

The table lists this clone with a few counts. V is TRBV19 and J is TRBJ1-1; 8 bases align to TRBD1. CDR1 LNHDA and CDR2 SQIVND come from the germline V gene (reference sequence). V lost 4 bases to trimming and J lost 1 base; unmatched junction nucleotides: 5. The CDR3 sequence is 15 residues long. CDR3 region: CASSKGQGGNTEAFF. CDR3 sequence (DNA): TGTGCCAGTAGTAAAGGACAGGGCGGGAACACTGAAGCTTTCTTT.

V and J are TRBV29-1 and TRBJ1-4; D not certain. V gave up 5 bases and J gave up 0 bases, with 7 bases separating them. Looked up from germline, CDR1 is SQVTM and CDR2 is ANQGSEA. This CDR3 comprises 13 residues. CDR3 DNA: TGCAGCGTTCCGGTTGCAACTAATGAAAAACTGTTTTTT. Translating gives CSVPVATNEKLFF.

As to this clone: Relative to the germline gene, one junction end is altered; a read error may explain this. V is TRBV7-7 and J is TRBJ2-7; no clear D. From germline, CDR1 is SSHAT and CDR2 FNYEAQ (reference sequence). The CDR3 consists of 11 residues. DNA for the CDR3: TGTGCTAGCAGCCCCCCCCTGGAGCAGTACTTC. Encoded protein: CASSPPLEQYF.

The chain joins TRBV6-5 to TRBJ2-3, with TRBD2 matching 8 bases. V dropped 6 bases and J dropped 0; count of bases not matched to a gene: 5. Per the germline V gene, CDR1 is MNHEY and CDR2 is SVGAGI. The CDR3 runs 15 residues. The CDR3 region has the DNA TGTGCCAGCAGCGGGAGGGCTTTTAGCACAGATACGCAGTATTTT. This gives the protein CASSGRAFSTDTQYF.

The gene calls are TRBV14 and TRBJ2-7; a possible D gene is TRBD1 (6 bases). The CDR3 contains 12 residues. Between the trimmed V and J ends, which lost 5 bases and 3 bases, there was a span of 8 bases. Germline-derived CDR1 and CDR2 are SGHDN and FVKESK. DNA for the CDR3: TGTGCCAGCAGCGGACAGCACTACGAGCAGTACTTC. This encodes CASSGQHYEQYF.

V gene TRBV6-5 combines with J gene TRBJ2-7; the D gene is possibly TRBD2 (6 bases). The CDR3 has 13 residues. CDR1 and CDR2 (germline): MNHEY, SVGAGI. V lost 3 bases and J lost 5, with 11 bases in between. The CDR3 bases are TGTGCCAGCAGTTATTTGGCGGGGAACGAGCAGTACTTC. It codes for CASSYLAGNEQYF.

The CDR3 coding sequence is TGTGCCAGCAGCACCATAGGGGGGGATAGCACAGATACGCAGTATTTT. It codes for CASSTIGGDSTDTQYF. The chain recombines TRBV5-5 with TRBJ2-3; a weak D match, TRBD2 (7 bases). This CDR3 is 16 amino acids long. V shed 4 bases and J shed 0 bases, with 15 bases lying between them. Germline CDR1 and CDR2: SGHKS and YYEKEE (reference sequence).

V gene TRBV18 combines with J gene TRBJ1-2, with D possibly TRBD1 on 6 matching bases. The CDR3 length is 14 residues. The germline V and J ends were trimmed by 1 base and 2 bases, with 8 bases remaining between them. Germline values: CDR1 KGHSH, CDR2 LQKENI. This CDR3 is CASSPQGDNYGYTF. The CDR3 DNA follows: TGTGCCAGCTCACCACAGGGGGACAACTATGGCTACACCTTC.

The rearrangement uses TRBV3-1 (or the pseudogene TRBV3-2) and TRBJ1-5; D unresolved. Germline loops: CDR1 LGHDT, CDR2 YNNKEL (reference sequence). V was trimmed by 2 bases and J by 4 bases, leaving 15 bases between them. This CDR3 comprises 16 residues. The CDR3 here is CASSQSLSGRNQPQHF. CDR3 in DNA: TGTGCCAGCAGCCAAAGCCTATCGGGAAGAAATCAGCCCCAGCATTTT.

J is TRBJ2-3 and V is TRBV19, with 12 bases that match TRBD2. Trimming cost V 6 bases and J 4 bases; bases outside gene matches: 8. Germline CDR1 and CDR2: LNHDA and SQIVND (reference sequence). This CDR3 comprises 16 residues. CDR3 residues: CASSRRTSGDADTQYF. In DNA, the CDR3 is TGTGCCAGTAGCCGTAGGACTAGCGGGGACGCAGATACGCAGTATTTT.

The gene calls are TRBV19 and TRBJ2-2, with TRBD2 identical over 7 bases. CDR1 is LNHDA and CDR2 is SQIVND in the germline V gene (reference sequence). CDR3 length: 15 residues. Trimming at V came to 5 bases and at J to 6 bases, leaving 9 bases not matched to a gene. This chain's CDR3 is CASSRWEGLSGELFF. CDR3 bases: TGTGCCAGTAGTCGGTGGGAGGGCCTATCCGGGGAGCTGTTTTTT.

This sequence joins TRBV28 and TRBJ1-2, with 9 bases fitting TRBD1. The germline V gene encodes CDR1 MDHEN and CDR2 SYDVKM. V was clipped by 4 bases and J by 4 bases; unmatched bases: 7. The CDR3 contains 15 residues. The CDR3: CASSSRDRDSYGYTF. Written as DNA, the CDR3 is TGTGCCAGCAGTTCCCGGGACAGGGATAGCTATGGCTACACCTTC.

V usage is TRBV7-2 and J usage is TRBJ2-7, with D perhaps TRBD1 (6 bases). The CDR3 is 16 residues long. Trimming shortened V by 3 bases and J by 8 bases, and 23 bases separated the two germline ends. The germline V gene has CDR1 SGHTA and CDR2 FQGNSA. The CDR3: CASSFDEHHRGTKQYF. DNA for the CDR3: TGTGCCAGCAGCTTTGACGAACACCATAGGGGGACGAAGCAGTACTTC.

The chain links TRBV7-6 to TRBJ1-4; D not certain. The germline gives CDR1 SGHVS, CDR2 FNYEAQ. The CDR3 runs to 13 residues. Trimming cost V 3 bases and J 8 bases, with 10 bases left between them. CDR3 region: CASSLAGREKLFF. DNA of the CDR3: TGTGCCAGCAGCTTGGCCGGGAGGGAAAAACTGTTTTTT.

The gene calls are TRBV6-1 and TRBJ2-1; 11 nucleotides agree with TRBD2. This CDR3 spans 14 amino acids. V shed 0 bases and J 15 bases; nucleotides not matched to a gene: 7. Germline CDR1 MNHNS, CDR2 SASEGT. In nucleotides, the CDR3 is TGTGCCAGCAGTGAAGCCAATAGCGGGAGGGGTGGGTTCTTC. Amino acids: CASSEANSGRGGFF.

J is TRBJ1-2 and V is TRBV19, with D possibly TRBD1 on 6 matching bases. CDR1 and CDR2 (germline): LNHDA, SQIVND (reference sequence). The CDR3 totals 16 residues. Trimming took 5 bases from V and 0 from J, leaving 16 bases between them. The DNA of the CDR3 is TGTGCCAGTAGTCTTCCTCGGGACAAAGCTAACTATGGCTACACCTTC. It encodes CASSLPRDKANYGYTF. Based on the CDR3 plus reference TRBV19 and TRBJ1-2, the full variable domain is DGGITQSPKYLFRKEGQNVTLSCEQNLNHDAMYWYRQDPGQGLRLIYYSQIVNDFQKGDIAEGYSVSREKKESFPLTVTSAQKNPTAFYLCASSLPRDKANYGYTFGSGTRLTVV.